This T cell receptor beta chain was sequenced during a study of T cells in Graves' hyperthyroidism and ophthalmopathy. RNA transcripts provided the source from which TCR beta CDR3 regions were amplified. Researchers ran a first-round RT-PCR on the TCR CDR3 using the HTBI primer set. TCRdb re-derived calls from the multiplex PCR reads in MiXCR, one entry per CDR3 protein. Of hundreds of thousands of distinct CDR3 sequences listed, more than 15% are singletons. The ends were cut back, 6 bases at V and 0 bases at J, with 21 bases in the middle. CDR3 length: 19 amino acids. From germline, CDR1 is ENHRY and CDR2 SYGVKD. There are a few counts of this clonotype. Its target is unknown. General study points: With a median lead of around 5.9 months before onset, the model predicted ophthalmopathy.

This receptor was taken from a middle-aged woman with Graves' ophthalmopathy. The rearrangement uses TRBV10-3 and TRBJ2-6; D is perhaps TRBD1 (6 bases). The sequenced sample consisted of blood. The CDR3 nucleotides read TGTGCCATCAGGAGCGGTTTAGGGGGAGAAAACTCTGGGGCCAACGTCCTGACTTTC. This encodes CAIRSGLGGENSGANVLTF.